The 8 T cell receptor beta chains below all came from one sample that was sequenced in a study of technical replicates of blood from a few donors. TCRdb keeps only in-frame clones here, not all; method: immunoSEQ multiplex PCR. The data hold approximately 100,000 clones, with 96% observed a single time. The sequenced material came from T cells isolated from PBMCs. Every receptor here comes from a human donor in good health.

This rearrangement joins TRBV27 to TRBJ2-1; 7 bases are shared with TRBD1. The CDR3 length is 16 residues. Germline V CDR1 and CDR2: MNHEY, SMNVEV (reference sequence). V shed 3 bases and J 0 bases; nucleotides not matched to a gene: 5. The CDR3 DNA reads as TGTGCCAGCAGTTTGTCGACAGGGTTCTCCTACAATGAGCAGTTCTTC. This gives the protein CASSLSTGFSYNEQFF.

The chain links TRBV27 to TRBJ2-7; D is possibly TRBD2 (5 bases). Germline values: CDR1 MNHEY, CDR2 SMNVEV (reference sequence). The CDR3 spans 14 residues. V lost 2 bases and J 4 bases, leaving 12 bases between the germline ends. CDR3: CASSLAGPRYEQYF. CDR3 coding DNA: TGTGCCAGCAGTTTAGCGGGCCCCCGGTACGAGCAGTACTTC.

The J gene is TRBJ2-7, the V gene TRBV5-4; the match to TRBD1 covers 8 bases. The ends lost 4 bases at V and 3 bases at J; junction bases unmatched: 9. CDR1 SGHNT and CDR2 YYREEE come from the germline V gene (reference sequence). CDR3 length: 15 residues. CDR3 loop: CASSPAAGTGYEQYF. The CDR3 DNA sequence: TGTGCCAGCAGCCCAGCGGCCGGGACAGGCTACGAGCAGTACTTC.

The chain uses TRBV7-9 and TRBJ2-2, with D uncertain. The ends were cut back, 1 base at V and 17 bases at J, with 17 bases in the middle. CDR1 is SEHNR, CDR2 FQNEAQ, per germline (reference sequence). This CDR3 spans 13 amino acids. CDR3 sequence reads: CASSLGLTDLSFF. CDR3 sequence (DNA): TGTGCCAGCAGCTTAGGTCTAACAGACCTCAGCTTTTTT.

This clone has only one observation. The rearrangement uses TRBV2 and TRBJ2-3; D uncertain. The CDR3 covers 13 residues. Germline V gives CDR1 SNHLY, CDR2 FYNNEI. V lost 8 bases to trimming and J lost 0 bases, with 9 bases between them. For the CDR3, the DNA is TGTGCCAGCGGTGCCTATAGCACAGATACGCAGTATTTT. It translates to CASGAYSTDTQYF.

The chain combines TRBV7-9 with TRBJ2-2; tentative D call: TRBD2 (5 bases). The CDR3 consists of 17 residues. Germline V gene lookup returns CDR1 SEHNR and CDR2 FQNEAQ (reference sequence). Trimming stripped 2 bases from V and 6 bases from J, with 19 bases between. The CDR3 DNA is TGTGCCAGCAGCTTAATTGATTCCGGTGCGGGCTCCGGGGAGCTGTTTTTT. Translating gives CASSLIDSGAGSGELFF.

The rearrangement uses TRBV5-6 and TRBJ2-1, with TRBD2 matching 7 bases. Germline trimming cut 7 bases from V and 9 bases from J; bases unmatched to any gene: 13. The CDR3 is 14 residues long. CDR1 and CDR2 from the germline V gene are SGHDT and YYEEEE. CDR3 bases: TGTGCCAGCGCGAGGTTTTTGGGGGGGGGTGAGCAGTTCTTC. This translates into CASARFLGGGEQFF.

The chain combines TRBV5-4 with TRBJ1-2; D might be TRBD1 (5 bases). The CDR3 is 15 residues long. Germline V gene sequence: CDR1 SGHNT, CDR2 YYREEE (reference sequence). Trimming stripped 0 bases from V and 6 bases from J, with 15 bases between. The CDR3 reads CASSLGTLDGNGYTF. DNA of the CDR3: TGTGCCAGCAGCTTGGGGACACTTGATGGGAATGGCTACACCTTC.